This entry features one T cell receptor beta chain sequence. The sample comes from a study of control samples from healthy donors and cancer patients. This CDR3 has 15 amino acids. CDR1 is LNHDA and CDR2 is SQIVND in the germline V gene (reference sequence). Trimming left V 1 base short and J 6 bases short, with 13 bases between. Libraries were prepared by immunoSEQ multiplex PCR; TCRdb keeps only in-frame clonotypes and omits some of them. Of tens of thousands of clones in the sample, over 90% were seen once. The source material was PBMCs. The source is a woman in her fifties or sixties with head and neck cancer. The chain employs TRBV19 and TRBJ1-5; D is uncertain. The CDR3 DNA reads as TGTGCCAGTAGTATAGGCGGCTCGTCAGGTCAGCCCCAGCATTTT. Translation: CASSIGGSSGQPQHF.